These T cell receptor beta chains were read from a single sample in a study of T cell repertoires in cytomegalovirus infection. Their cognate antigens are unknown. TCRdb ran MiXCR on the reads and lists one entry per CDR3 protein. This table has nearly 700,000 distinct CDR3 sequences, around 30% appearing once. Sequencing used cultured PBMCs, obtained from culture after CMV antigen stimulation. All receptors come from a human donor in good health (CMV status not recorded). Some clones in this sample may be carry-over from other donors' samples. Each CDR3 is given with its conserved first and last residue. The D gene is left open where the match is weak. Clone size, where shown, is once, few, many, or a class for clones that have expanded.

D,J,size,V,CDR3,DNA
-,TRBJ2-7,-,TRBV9,CASSPQGRGEYEQYF,TGTGCCAGCAGCCCCCAGGGCAGGGGAGAGTACGAGCAGTACTTC
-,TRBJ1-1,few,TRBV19,CASTIGGTEAFF,TGTGCCAGTACCATAGGGGGGACTGAAGCTTTCTTT
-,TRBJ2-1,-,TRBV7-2,CASSPGSQRDEQFF,TGTGCCAGCAGCCCAGGGTCTCAAAGGGATGAGCAGTTCTTC
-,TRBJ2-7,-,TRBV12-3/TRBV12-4,CASSAPWDNYEQYF,TGTGCCAGCAGCGCCCCCTGGGATAACTACGAGCAGTACTTC
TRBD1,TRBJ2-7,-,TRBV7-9,CASSYNGDRRTYEQYF,TGTGCCAGCAGCTATAACGGGGACAGGCGAACCTACGAGCAGTACTTC
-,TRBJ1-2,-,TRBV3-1,CASSQRTGPMGYTF,TGTGCCAGCAGCCAACGAACAGGTCCTATGGGCTACACCTTC
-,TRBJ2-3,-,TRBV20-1,CSEGGGTDTQYF,TGCAGCGAGGGGGGCGGCACAGATACGCAGTATTTT
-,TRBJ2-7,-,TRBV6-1,CASRIDGRGEQYF,TGTGCCAGCCGCATCGACGGCCGGGGCGAGCAGTACTTC
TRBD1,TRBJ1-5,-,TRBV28,CASVTGGSQPQHF,TGTGCCAGCGTCACAGGGGGCAGCCAGCCCCAGCATTTT
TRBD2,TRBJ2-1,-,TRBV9,CASSGTSGPYNEQFF,TGTGCCAGCAGTGGAACTAGCGGGCCCTACAATGAGCAGTTCTTC
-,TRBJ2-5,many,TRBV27,CASRGAGQVDQETQYF,TGTGCCAGCCGGGGGGCAGGGCAGGTAGACCAAGAGACCCAGTACTTC
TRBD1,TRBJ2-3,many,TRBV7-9,CASSLGDRDADTQYF,TGTGCCAGCAGCTTAGGGGACAGGGACGCGGATACGCAGTATTTT
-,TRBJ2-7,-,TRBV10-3,CAIKRGSSYEQYF,TGTGCCATCAAGAGGGGATCCTCCTACGAGCAGTACTTC
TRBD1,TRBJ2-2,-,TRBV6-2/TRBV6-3,CASSTHATGVGTGELFF,TGTGCCAGCAGTACACACGCAACAGGGGTAGGCACCGGGGAGCTGTTTTTT
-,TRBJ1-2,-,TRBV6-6,CASRREGYGYTF,TGTGCCAGCAGAAGGGAGGGCTATGGCTACACCTTC
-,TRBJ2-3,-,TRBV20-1,CSARISGSTDTQYF,TGCAGTGCTAGGATAAGCGGGAGCACAGATACGCAGTATTTT
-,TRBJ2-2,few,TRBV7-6,CASSSPGPKNTGELFF,TGTGCCAGCAGCTCGCCGGGCCCTAAGAACACCGGGGAGCTGTTTTTT
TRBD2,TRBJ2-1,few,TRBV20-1,CSAGTSGVDNEQFF,TGCAGTGCTGGGACTAGCGGGGTAGACAATGAGCAGTTCTTC
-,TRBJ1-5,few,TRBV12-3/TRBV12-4,CASSLAPGGLGGNQPQHF,TGTGCCAGCAGTTTAGCGCCGGGAGGGTTGGGGGGCAATCAGCCCCAGCATTTT
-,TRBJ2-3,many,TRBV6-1,CATRQTAYTQYF,TGTGCCACCCGACAGACAGCATATACGCAGTATTTT
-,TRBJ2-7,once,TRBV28,CASDEQYF,TGTGCCAGCGACGAGCAGTACTTC
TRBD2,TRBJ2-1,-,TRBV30,CAGQAGGTILYNEQFF,TGTGCCGGCCAAGCGGGAGGTACAATACTCTACAATGAGCAGTTCTTC
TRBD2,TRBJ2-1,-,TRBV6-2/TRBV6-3,CASRVAGGRSNEQFF,TGTGCCAGCAGGGTGGCGGGCGGGAGGAGCAATGAGCAGTTCTTC
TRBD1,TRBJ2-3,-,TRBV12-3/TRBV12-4,CASSAGTGGADTQYF,TGTGCCAGCAGTGCAGGGACAGGGGGAGCAGATACGCAGTATTTT
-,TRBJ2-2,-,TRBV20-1,CSALRFLNTGELFF,TGCAGTGCTCTTAGGTTCCTGAACACCGGGGAGCTGTTTTTT
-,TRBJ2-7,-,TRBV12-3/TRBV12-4,CASSSVARGLYEQYF,TGTGCCAGCAGTTCGGTAGCCCGGGGGCTGTACGAGCAGTACTTC
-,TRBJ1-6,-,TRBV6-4,CASSDPRVERSPLHF,TGTGCCAGCAGTGACCCCCGCGTTGAGCGTTCACCCCTCCACTTT
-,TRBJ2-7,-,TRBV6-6,CASNPRGSSYEQYF,TGTGCCAGCAACCCTCGGGGTAGCTCCTACGAGCAGTACTTC
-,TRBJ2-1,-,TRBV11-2,CASRINRVLFNEQFF,TGTGCCAGCAGAATAAACAGGGTTTTATTCAATGAGCAGTTCTTC
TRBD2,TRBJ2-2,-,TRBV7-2,CASALAGVNTGELFF,TGTGCCAGCGCACTAGCGGGAGTAAACACCGGGGAGCTGTTTTTT
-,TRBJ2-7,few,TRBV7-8,CASSSLTIPRGLPKHEQYF,TGTGCCAGCAGCTCTCTCACTATCCCCAGGGGACTACCGAAGCACGAGCAGTACTTC
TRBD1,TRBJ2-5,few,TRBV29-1,CSEWRDRVYQETQYF,TGCAGCGAGTGGAGGGACAGGGTTTACCAAGAGACCCAGTACTTC
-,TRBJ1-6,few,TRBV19,CASSVNSVYNSPLHF,TGTGCCAGTAGTGTTAACAGCGTCTATAATTCACCCCTCCACTTT
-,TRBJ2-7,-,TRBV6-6,CATTPGGLYEQYF,TGTGCCACCACCCCAGGGGGGCTCTACGAGCAGTACTTC
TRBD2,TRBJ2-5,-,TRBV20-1,CSVRTSGSQETQYF,TGCAGTGTCCGGACTAGCGGGAGTCAAGAGACCCAGTACTTC
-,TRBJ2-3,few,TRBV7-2,CASSFRPLDTQYF,TGTGCCAGCAGCTTCCGTCCACTGGATACGCAGTATTTT
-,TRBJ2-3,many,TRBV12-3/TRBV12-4,CASSLEGRWDHPADTQYF,TGTGCCAGCAGTTTAGAAGGGCGGTGGGACCACCCGGCAGATACGCAGTATTTT
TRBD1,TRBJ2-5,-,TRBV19,CASSIRDRGRETQYF,TGTGCCAGTAGTATTCGGGACAGGGGGAGGGAGACCCAGTACTTC
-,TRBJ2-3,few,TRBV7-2,CASSFSDPSGTDTQYF,TGTGCCAGCAGCTTCTCAGACCCCTCGGGCACAGATACGCAGTATTTT
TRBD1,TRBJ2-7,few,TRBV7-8,CASRPRDRDHEQYF,TGTGCCAGCAGACCCCGGGACAGGGACCACGAGCAGTACTTC
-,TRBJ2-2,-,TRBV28,CASIMGQNTGELFF,TGTGCCAGCATCATGGGGCAGAACACCGGGGAGCTGTTTTTT
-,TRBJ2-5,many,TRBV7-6,CASSPGLWAQETQYF,TGTGCCAGCAGCCCGGGACTTTGGGCCCAAGAGACCCAGTACTTC
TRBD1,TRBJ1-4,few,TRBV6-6,CATASTGIAEKLFF,TGTGCCACCGCCTCGACAGGGATAGCTGAAAAACTGTTTTTT
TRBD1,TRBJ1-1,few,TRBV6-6,CASIPPRGQGSTEAFF,TGTGCCAGCATCCCCCCCAGAGGACAGGGGAGTACTGAAGCTTTCTTT
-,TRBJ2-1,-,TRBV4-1,CASSQYRANEQFF,TGCGCCAGCAGCCAATACAGGGCCAATGAGCAGTTCTTC
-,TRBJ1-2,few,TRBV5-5,CASSSQLQADYGYTF,TGTGCCAGCAGCTCCCAACTCCAGGCGGACTATGGCTACACCTTC
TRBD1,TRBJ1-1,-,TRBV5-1,CASSIGTGWTEAFF,TGCGCCAGCAGCATCGGGACAGGGTGGACTGAAGCTTTCTTT
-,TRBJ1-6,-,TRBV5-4,CASSLEPGRDNSPLHF,TGTGCCAGCAGCTTGGAGCCAGGGCGGGATAATTCACCCCTCCACTTT
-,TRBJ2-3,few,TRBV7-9,CASSLIELDTQYF,TGTGCCAGCAGCTTAATAGAACTAGATACGCAGTATTTT
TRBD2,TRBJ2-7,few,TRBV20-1,CSARPTSGTYEQYF,TGCAGTGCTAGACCGACTAGCGGGACCTACGAGCAGTACTTC
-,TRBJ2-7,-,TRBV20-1,CSARDANTEVYYEQYF,TGCAGTGCTAGAGACGCGAATACGGAGGTTTACTACGAGCAGTACTTC
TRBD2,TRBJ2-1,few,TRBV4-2,CASSQGGGGNEQFF,TGTGCCAGCAGCCAGGGGGGCGGGGGGAATGAGCAGTTCTTC
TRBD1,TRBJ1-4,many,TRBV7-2,CASSLGQGISKLFF,TGTGCCAGCAGCTTAGGACAGGGGATATCAAAACTGTTTTTT